The next 30 T cell receptor beta chains were all read from a single sample in a study of blood T cell repertoires in COVID-19. This table comes from immunoSEQ multiplex PCR, and its TCRdb copy is limited to in-frame clones, with some not included. The table has about 300,000 clones, 85% to 90% seen once. Sequencing input: peripheral blood. These TCRs come from a man in his 70s with acute or convalescent COVID-19.

The rearrangement joins TRBV2 to TRBJ1-4; no clear D. The CDR3 length is 16 residues. Trimming left V 6 bases short and J 3 bases short, with 17 bases between. Germline V lookup: CDR1 SNHLY, CDR2 FYNNEI. CDR3 residues: CASSARARWANEKLFF. CDR3 DNA sequence: TGTGCCAGCAGCGCTCGAGCTAGATGGGCTAATGAAAAACTGTTTTTT.

This clone was found once. The genes are TRBV9 and TRBJ1-5; 9 bases are a match to TRBD1. Trimming removed 3 bases from V and 6 bases from J; junction bases left unmatched: 7. The CDR3 loop spans 15 amino acids. Per the germline V gene, CDR1 is SGDLS and CDR2 is YYNGEE. CDR3 amino acids: CASSGPGQGTQPQHF. The CDR3 nucleotides are TGTGCCAGCAGCGGGCCGGGACAGGGCACTCAGCCCCAGCATTTT.

The chain combines TRBV5-5 with TRBJ2-5, with 8 bases that match TRBD2. The CDR3 runs to 16 residues. V lost 5 bases and J lost 4; bases outside the gene matches: 13. Germline CDR1 reads SGHKS; CDR2 reads YYEKEE (reference sequence). The CDR3 is CASSLIAGLSGETQYF. For the CDR3, the DNA is TGTGCCAGCAGTTTAATAGCGGGGTTATCTGGAGAGACCCAGTACTTC.

The V call is TRBV19, the J call TRBJ2-2, with 10 bases aligning to TRBD2. CDR3 length: 14 residues. J lost 5 bases, V lost 10 bases, and 7 bases had no gene match. In germline, CDR1 is LNHDA, CDR2 SQIVND (reference sequence). CDR3 sequence: CATLAGDGTGELFF. The DNA of the CDR3 is TGTGCCACCCTAGCGGGAGATGGGACCGGGGAGCTGTTTTTT.

In its sample, this clone was seen once. The chain uses TRBV24-1 and TRBJ2-2, with TRBD1 matching over 9 bases. The ends lost 4 bases at V and 3 bases at J; junction bases unmatched: 5. The CDR3 runs 16 residues. Germline V gives CDR1 KGHDR, CDR2 SFDVKD. The CDR3 DNA reads as TGTGCCACCAGTGACCATCGGACAGGGGACACCGGGGAGCTGTTTTTT. It codes for CATSDHRTGDTGELFF.

CDR3 sequence: CASSRTGGALNTQYF. As DNA, the CDR3 is TGTGCCAGCAGCCGGACAGGGGGCGCCTTGAATACGCAGTATTTT. The chain carries TRBV14 and TRBJ2-3, with 11 bases lining up with TRBD1. Germline CDR1 is SGHDN and CDR2 is FVKESK. V dropped 4 bases and J dropped 7; count of bases not matched to a gene: 7. The CDR3 runs to 15 residues.

The rearrangement joins TRBV29-1 to TRBJ1-1, with 10 nucleotides matching TRBD1. The CDR3 runs 17 residues. The trim removed 5 bases at V and 0 bases at J, leaving 12 bases unmatched. The V gene's germline CDR1 is SQVTM and CDR2 ANQGSEA. The CDR3 sequence is CSVRTGTGVIMNTEAFF. The CDR3 coding sequence is TGCAGCGTTCGAACCGGGACAGGGGTAATAATGAACACTGAAGCTTTCTTT. Complete variable domain (other parts from reference TRBV29-1 and TRBJ1-1): SAVISQKPSRDICQRGTSLTIQCQVDSQVTMMFWYRQQPGQSLTLIATANQGSEATYESGFVIDKFPISRPNLTFSTLTVSNMSPEDSSIYLCSVRTGTGVIMNTEAFFGQGTRLTVV.

This chain links TRBV9 with TRBJ2-1; D gene unclear. The germline CDR1 and CDR2 sequences are SGDLS and YYNGEE. This CDR3 has 13 amino acids. Trimming pared 3 bases from V and 12 bases from J, leaving 16 bases between. The CDR3 region is CASSATRLFGQFF. The CDR3 DNA follows: TGTGCCAGCAGCGCGACCAGACTTTTTGGGCAGTTCTTC.

This clone was seen many times. The gene calls are TRBV5-6 and TRBJ2-7, with 8 bases matching TRBD1. Per the germline V gene, CDR1 is SGHDT and CDR2 is YYEEEE. The CDR3 contains 17 residues. V lost 4 bases to trimming and J lost 0 bases; unmatched junction nucleotides: 12. The CDR3: CASSLGTGELSSYEQYF. The DNA for the CDR3 is TGTGCCAGCAGCCTCGGGACAGGCGAGCTGAGCTCCTACGAGCAGTACTTC.

This chain links TRBV7-2 with TRBJ2-7, with D possibly TRBD2 on 6 matching bases. V was cut by 5 bases and J by 0 bases, with 11 bases left in between. This CDR3 is built from 14 residues. CDR1 is SGHTA, CDR2 FQGNSA, per germline. The chain's CDR3 is CASSRRESSYEQYF. In DNA, the CDR3 is TGTGCCAGCAGCCGGCGGGAAAGCTCCTACGAGCAGTACTTC.

The chain employs TRBV7-2 and TRBJ2-7; a weak D match, TRBD1 (6 bases). CDR3 length equals 14 residues. V was cut by 6 bases and J by 6 bases, with 18 bases left in between. CDR1 SGHTA and CDR2 FQGNSA come from the germline V gene. The DNA of the CDR3 is TGTGCCAGCAGGTGGGGGCAGGGACCGGCCGAGCAGTACTTC. Translating gives CASRWGQGPAEQYF.

Here the CDR3 reads CASSLGYLGVTQYF. The CDR3 region has the DNA TGTGCCAGCAGCTTAGGGTACTTAGGAGTTACCCAGTACTTC. The chain links TRBV7-2 to TRBJ2-5, with D uncertain. The CDR3 is made up of 14 amino acids. Trimming stripped 1 base from V and 8 bases from J, with 14 bases between. Germline-derived CDR1 and CDR2 are SGHTA and FQGNSA.

The V call is TRBV28, the J call TRBJ2-4; TRBD1 is a possible D gene (5 bases). V was pared by 4 bases and J by 5 bases, with 9 bases between. The V gene's germline CDR1 is MDHEN and CDR2 SYDVKM. The CDR3 totals 13 residues. The CDR3 sequence is CASSSGQENIQYF. CDR3 nucleotides: TGTGCCAGCAGTTCAGGGCAGGAAAACATTCAGTACTTC.

This chain connects TRBV28 to TRBJ1-5; tentative D call: TRBD1 (5 bases). The CDR3 extends over 14 amino acids. Trimming left V 5 bases short and J 7 bases short, with 15 bases between. From germline, CDR1 is MDHEN and CDR2 SYDVKM. The CDR3: CASSTPQGFQPQHF. In DNA form, the CDR3 reads TGTGCCAGCAGTACACCCCAGGGTTTCCAGCCCCAGCATTTT.

The genes are TRBV18 and TRBJ2-5, with D possibly TRBD2 on 6 matching bases. Germline CDR1 KGHSH, CDR2 LQKENI. The CDR3 sequence is 14 residues long. V was cut by 2 bases and J by 1 base, with 8 bases left in between. The CDR3 region is CASSPGRTQETQYF. In DNA form, the CDR3 reads TGTGCCAGCTCACCAGGGAGGACCCAAGAGACCCAGTACTTC.

CDR3 DNA: TGTGCCAGCAGCTTAGTAGGGGCTTACTATGGCTACACCTTC. This codes for CASSLVGAYYGYTF. This rearrangement joins TRBV11-2 to TRBJ1-2, with a possible D match to TRBD1 (5 bases). The CDR3 consists of 14 residues. CDR1 and CDR2 (germline): SGHAT, FQNNGV. V lost 1 base and J 3 bases, leaving 9 bases between the germline ends.

This chain connects TRBV21-1 to TRBJ1-1. TRBV21-1 is a recognized pseudogene. The CDR3 has 13 residues. The CDR3 DNA reads as TGTGCCAGCAGCCTGACGGGAGACACTGAAGCTTTCTTT. Amino acid sequence: CASSLTGDTEAFF.

This chain uses TRBV15 with TRBJ2-7, with a possible D match to TRBD2 (6 bases). The CDR3 has 15 residues. Germline V gene lookup returns CDR1 LNHNV and CDR2 YYDKDF (reference sequence). Trimming removed 3 bases at V and 7 bases at J, with 19 bases between. The CDR3 sequence: CATSRRRDGEGEQYF. In DNA, the CDR3 is TGTGCCACCAGCAGGAGGAGGGACGGGGAAGGTGAGCAGTACTTC.

The V gene is TRBV19, the J gene TRBJ2-1; D is perhaps TRBD2 (6 bases). The CDR3 sequence is 16 residues long. In germline, CDR1 is LNHDA, CDR2 SQIVND (reference sequence). Trimming cost V 0 bases and J 7 bases, with 16 bases left between them. For the CDR3, the DNA is TGTGCCAGTAGTATAGAGTTGGCACTAGCCGTGAATGAGCAGTTCTTC. Translation gives CASSIELALAVNEQFF.

CDR3 bases: TGCAGCGCCGACCAGGGCTTGAACACTGAAGCTTTCTTT. It codes for CSADQGLNTEAFF. The gene calls are TRBV29-1 and TRBJ1-1, with D possibly matching TRBD1 (5 bases). The CDR3 is 13 amino acids. CDR1 is SQVTM and CDR2 is ANQGSEA in the germline V gene. Trimming took 7 bases from V and 0 from J, leaving 12 bases between them.

The V call is TRBV7-9, the J call TRBJ1-5, with unresolved D. There are 14 residues in the CDR3. V was pared by 2 bases and J by 5 bases, with 10 bases between. CDR1 and CDR2 from the germline V gene are SEHNR and FQNEAQ (reference sequence). DNA for the CDR3: TGTGCCAGCAGCTTAAGCACCGAGGATCAGCCCCAGCATTTT. Translating gives CASSLSTEDQPQHF.

This chain connects TRBV30 to TRBJ2-7; 9 nucleotides line up with TRBD1. There are 18 residues in the CDR3. Looked up from germline, CDR1 is GTSNPN and CDR2 is SVGIG (reference sequence). With 4 bases clipped from V and 7 bases from J, the junction kept 23 bases outside the gene matches. CDR3 amino acids: CAWTLARTGVGTTREQYF. CDR3 DNA sequence: TGTGCCTGGACCCTGGCCCGGACAGGGGTTGGTACTACGCGGGAGCAGTACTTC. Supplemented by reference TRBV30 and TRBJ2-7, the full variable domain reads SQTIHQWPATLVQPVGSPLSLECTVEGTSNPNLYWYRQAAGRGLQLLFYSVGIGQISSEVPQNLSASRPQDRQFILSSKKLLLSDSGFYLCAWTLARTGVGTTREQYFGPGTRLTVT.

The CDR3 loop reads CASSYGRGGQETQYF. CDR3 nucleotides: TGTGCCAGCAGTTACGGGAGGGGGGGCCAAGAGACCCAGTACTTC. The V call is TRBV6-6, the J call TRBJ2-5; TRBD2 might be the D (7 bases). Germline V lookup: CDR1 MNHNY, CDR2 SVGAGI (reference sequence). Trimming pared 2 bases from V and 1 base from J, leaving 11 bases between. CDR3 size: 15 residues.

In its sample, this clone was seen once. The chain employs TRBV9 and TRBJ1-5; no clear D gene. V was shortened by 0 bases and J by 0 bases, with 7 bases between the two germline ends. CDR3 size: 15 residues. Germline V gives CDR1 SGDLS, CDR2 YYNGEE. For the CDR3, the DNA is TGTGCCAGCAGCGTAGGGCCGTCTAGCAATCAGCCCCAGCATTTT. Protein product: CASSVGPSSNQPQHF.

This chain connects TRBV6-2 or TRBV6-3 to TRBJ1-1, with TRBD1 as a possible D gene (5 bases). The CDR3 extends over 15 amino acids. In germline, CDR1 is MNHEY, CDR2 SVGEGT. V was pared by 5 bases and J by 1 base, with 14 bases between. CDR3 nucleotides: TGTGCCAGCAGTGGCGAAGGACATCCGAACACTGAAGCTTTCTTT. It codes for CASSGEGHPNTEAFF.

V gene TRBV5-1 combines with J gene TRBJ2-2, with D possibly TRBD2 on 7 matching bases. Trimming removed 1 base at V and 5 bases at J, with 18 bases between. The germline CDR1 and CDR2 sequences are SGHRS and YFSETQ. The CDR3 spans 17 residues. The CDR3 nucleotides are TGCGCCAGCAGCTTGCAAGTTGGGGGGGCGAGGACCGGGGAGCTGTTTTTT. It encodes CASSLQVGGARTGELFF.

CDR3 loop: CASSMLGHQNTEAFF. CDR3 DNA: TGTGCCAGTAGTATGTTAGGACATCAGAACACTGAAGCTTTCTTT. The rearrangement links TRBV19 to TRBJ1-1, with D possibly being TRBD1 (5 bases). V lost 3 bases and J 1 base, leaving 12 bases between the germline ends. The germline gives CDR1 LNHDA, CDR2 SQIVND (reference sequence). This CDR3 comprises 15 residues.

The V call is TRBV2, the J call TRBJ1-1; D remains unclear. The CDR3 spans 13 residues. Germline V lookup: CDR1 SNHLY, CDR2 FYNNEI. Trimming shortened V by 6 bases and J by 0 bases, and 8 bases separated the two germline ends. The CDR3 bases are TGTGCCAGCAGCCCGGGAGTGAACACTGAAGCTTTCTTT. It translates to CASSPGVNTEAFF. Based on the CDR3 plus reference TRBV2 and TRBJ1-1, the full variable domain is EPEVTQTPSHQVTQMGQEVILRCVPISNHLYFYWYRQILGQKVEFLVSFYNNEISEKSEIFDDQFSVERPDGSNFTLKIRSTKLEDSAMYFCASSPGVNTEAFFGQGTRLTVV.

The chain uses TRBV24-1 and TRBJ2-1; D is perhaps TRBD1 (6 bases). V was shortened by 4 bases and J by 6 bases, with 15 bases between the two germline ends. The CDR3 sequence is 15 residues long. The germline V gene encodes CDR1 KGHDR and CDR2 SFDVKD. CDR3 in amino acids: CATSDPTRQANEQFF. The CDR3 nucleotides read TGTGCCACCAGTGACCCCACCCGACAGGCCAATGAGCAGTTCTTC.

The rearrangement joins TRBV6-5 to TRBJ1-2; a weak D match, TRBD1 (6 bases). The CDR3 totals 14 residues. The V and J ends lost 2 bases and 4 bases respectively, with 11 bases between them. Germline V gene lookup returns CDR1 MNHEY and CDR2 SVGAGI. The CDR3: CASSYQGRPYGYTF. The CDR3 DNA follows: TGTGCCAGCAGTTACCAGGGGCGCCCCTATGGCTACACCTTC.